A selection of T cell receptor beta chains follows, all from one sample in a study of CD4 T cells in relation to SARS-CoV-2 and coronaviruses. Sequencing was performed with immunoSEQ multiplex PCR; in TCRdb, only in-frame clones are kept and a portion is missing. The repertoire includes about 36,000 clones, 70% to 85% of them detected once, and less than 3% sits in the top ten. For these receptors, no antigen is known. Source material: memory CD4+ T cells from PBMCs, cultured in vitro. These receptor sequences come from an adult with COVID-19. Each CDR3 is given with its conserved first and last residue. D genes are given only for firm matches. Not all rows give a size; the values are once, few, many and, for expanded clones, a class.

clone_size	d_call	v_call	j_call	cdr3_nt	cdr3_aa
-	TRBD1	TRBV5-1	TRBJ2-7	TGCGCCAGCAGGACAGGATACGGGACAGCCCGGATCTACGAGCAGTACTTC	CASRTGYGTARIYEQYF
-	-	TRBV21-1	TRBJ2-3	TGTGCCAGCAGGACATGCCGGGACAGAGTGTCAAATACGCAGTATTTT	CASRTCRDRVSNTQYF
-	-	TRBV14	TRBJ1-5	TGTGCCAGCAGTCAGAATAGCAATCAGCCCCAGCATTTT	CASSQNSNQPQHF
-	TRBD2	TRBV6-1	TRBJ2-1	TGTGCCAGCAGTGAATCTGCGGGAGGGTACAATGAGCAGTTCTTC	CASSESAGGYNEQFF
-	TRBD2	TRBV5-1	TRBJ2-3	TGCGCCAGCAGCCTGCGGGTAGCGGGAGGGGCAGATACGCAGTATTTT	CASSLRVAGGADTQYF
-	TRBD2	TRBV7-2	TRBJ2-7	TGTGCCAGCAGCTCGACTAGCGGGAGTAACGAGCAGTACTTC	CASSSTSGSNEQYF
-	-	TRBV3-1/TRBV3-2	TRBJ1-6	TGTGCCAGCAGCCAAAGTTCGTTGGGGGGCAATAATTCACCCCTCCACTTT	CASSQSSLGGNNSPLHF
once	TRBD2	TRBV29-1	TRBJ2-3	TGCAGCGTTGAAGATTGGGGAGGGGTTCCAGATACGCAGTATTTT	CSVEDWGGVPDTQYF
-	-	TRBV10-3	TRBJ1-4	TGTGCCATCAGTGAACACAGGAATGAAAAACTGTTTTTT	CAISEHRNEKLFF
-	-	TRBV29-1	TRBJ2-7	TGCAGCGTACGGACGGACTCCTACGAGCAGTACTTC	CSVRTDSYEQYF
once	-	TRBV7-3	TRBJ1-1	TGTGCCAGCGGGGAAAACACAGACACTGAAGCTTTCTTT	CASGENTDTEAFF
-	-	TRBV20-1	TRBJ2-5	TGCAGTGCTAGCCAAGAGACCCAGTACTTC	CSASQETQYF
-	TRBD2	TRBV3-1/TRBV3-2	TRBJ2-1	TGTGCCAGCAGCCAAGAGGGGCGGGAGTACAATGAGCAGTTCTTC	CASSQEGREYNEQFF
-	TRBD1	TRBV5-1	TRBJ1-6	TGCGCCAGCAGCTTGGATGGGACAGCATCACCCCTCCACTTT	CASSLDGTASPLHF
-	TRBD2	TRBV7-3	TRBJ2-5	TGTGCCAGCAGAGCTAGCGGGCAAGAGACCCAGTACTTC	CASRASGQETQYF
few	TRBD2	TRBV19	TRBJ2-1	TGTGCTAGTAGGGCGGGAGAGTATAGTGAGCAGTTCTTC	CASRAGEYSEQFF
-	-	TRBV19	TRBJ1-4	TGTGCCAGTAGTACCCGCGGGGCCGGAGGTGGTAATGAAAAACTGTTTTTT	CASSTRGAGGGNEKLFF
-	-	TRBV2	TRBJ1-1	TGTGCCAGCAAAGTGGAAGACACTCTGAACACTGAAGCTTTCTTT	CASKVEDTLNTEAFF